Reported below is one TCR beta chain. Its antigen is currently unknown. Stated time point: persistent/refractory GD, antithyroid drugs over 5 years with positive TRAb. Preparation of the TCR library used RNA extracted from PBMCs. EDTA tubes received roughly 9 milliliters of collected peripheral blood. The entry originates in a study of regulatory T cells in long-lasting Graves disease. TCR beta libraries were built with iRepertoire HTBI primers and Arm-PCR of CDR3 regions. Using its own MiXCR run on the multiplex PCR reads, TCRdb lists one record per CDR3 protein. The table lists over 450,000 distinct CDR3 sequences, 20% to 25% of them singletons. The CDR3 consists of 14 residues. The germline gives CDR1 SGHAT, CDR2 FQNNGV. With 6 bases clipped from V and 7 bases from J, the junction kept 8 bases outside the gene matches. Study-wide points: Persistent patients had a count of shared public clonotypes (approximately 2,800) that exceeded that of new patients (966). Persistent Graves' patients showed reduced TCR diversity versus newly diagnosed patients.

The V and J genes are TRBV11-2 and TRBJ2-4; 8 bases agree with TRBD1. The sample consisted of peripheral blood mononuclear cells (PBMCs), taken when the disease was refractory, from a patient treated with antithyroid drugs. The TCR comes from a female donor with Graves disease. The CDR3 DNA sequence: TGTGCCAGCAGTTTCGGACAGGGACGGAACATTCAGTACTTC. Translation: CASSFGQGRNIQYF.